This T cell receptor beta chain emerged from a study of cytomegalovirus exposure and HLA in healthy donors. A note on this clone: Its antigen is unknown.

A multiplex PCR was run with 60 Vbeta primers and 13 Jbeta primers. Libraries were prepared by immunoSEQ multiplex PCR; TCRdb keeps only in-frame clonotypes and omits some of them. The sample has approximately 69,000 clones; about 66% are singletons. The study, taken as a whole, reports: Only CMV serostatus was available as immune exposure information.

The specimen sequenced was PBMCs. The clonotype originates from a man in his forties in good health and CMV-seropositive.

CDR3 amino acids: CASSMFVEAGEQPQHF. CDR3 sequence (DNA): TGTGCCAGTAGTATGTTCGTGGAGGCAGGAGAACAGCCCCAGCATTTT. V usage is TRBV19 and J usage is TRBJ1-5; D remains ambiguous. The germline V gene has CDR1 LNHDA and CDR2 SQIVND (reference sequence). This CDR3 has 16 amino acids. V lost 3 bases and J 7 bases, leaving 19 bases between the germline ends.